These 30 T cell receptor beta chains share one sample of origin, sequenced in a study of neurological immune-mediated disorders. TCRdb re-analysed the 5' RACE reads in MiXCR, keeping a single row per CDR3 protein. Of around 66,000 distinct CDR3 sequences listed, 4% to 6% are singletons. The sample was PBMCs. Source of these receptors: a woman aged 25 to 45 with multiple sclerosis.

This chain connects TRBV7-8 to TRBJ1-6; 9 bases are shared with TRBD1. Trimming at V came to 4 bases and at J to 5 bases, leaving 3 bases not matched to a gene. CDR3 length: 15 amino acids. CDR1 is SGHVS and CDR2 is FQNEAQ in the germline V gene. CDR3 sequence reads: CASSSGTGNNSPLHF. CDR3 nucleotide sequence: TGTGCCAGCAGCTCCGGGACAGGGAATAATTCACCCCTCCACTTT.

This rearrangement joins TRBV12-3 or TRBV12-4 to TRBJ2-3, with unresolved D. Trimming pared 5 bases from V and 1 base from J, leaving 10 bases between. This CDR3 has 14 amino acids. The CDR3 is CASSITTGTDTQYF. In DNA, the CDR3 is TGTGCCAGCAGTATAACCACAGGCACAGATACGCAGTATTTT.

V gene TRBV5-1 combines with J gene TRBJ2-7; 7 bases are shared with TRBD2. Trimming removed 5 bases from V and 2 bases from J; junction bases left unmatched: 4. The V gene's germline CDR1 is SGHRS and CDR2 YFSETQ. This CDR3 spans 13 amino acids. The CDR3 loop reads CASRTSGAYEQYF. The CDR3 coding sequence is TGCGCCAGCAGGACCAGCGGGGCCTACGAGCAGTACTTC.

This clonotype was seen at least ten times. The chain links TRBV9 to TRBJ2-5, with 9 bases identical to TRBD2. The CDR3 is 16 amino acids. The ends lost 4 bases at V and 1 base at J; junction bases unmatched: 8. Germline V lookup: CDR1 SGDLS, CDR2 YYNGEE. CDR3 in DNA: TGTGCCAGCAGCCCCCGTCCTAGCGGGGCCCAAGAGACCCAGTACTTC. It is translated as CASSPRPSGAQETQYF.

This clonotype was counted ten times or more. The V gene is TRBV7-2, the J gene TRBJ2-3, with D possibly TRBD2 on 6 matching bases. The germline V and J ends were trimmed by 1 base and 2 bases, with 16 bases remaining between them. The CDR3 runs 17 residues. The V gene's germline CDR1 is SGHTA and CDR2 FQGNSA. CDR3 sequence: CASSLERGMSHTDTQYF. CDR3 sequence (DNA): TGTGCCAGCAGCTTAGAACGGGGGATGAGTCACACAGATACGCAGTATTTT.

Ten or more counts support this clonotype. This chain connects TRBV20-1 to TRBJ2-4, with a weak D call TRBD1 (5 bases). Germline values: CDR1 DFQATT, CDR2 SNEGSKA (reference sequence). The CDR3 loop spans 13 amino acids. Trimming removed 7 bases at V and 8 bases at J, with 18 bases between. The CDR3 coding sequence is TGCAGTGGCCAGGGATTCACCGGCTACATTCAGTACTTC. This sequence encodes CSGQGFTGYIQYF.

The chain uses TRBV12-3 or TRBV12-4 and TRBJ2-2; 7 nucleotides line up with TRBD2. The trim removed 6 bases at V and 0 bases at J, leaving 7 bases unmatched. CDR3 length: 16 residues. The CDR3 loop is CASSYVGGTNTGELFF. CDR3 bases: TGTGCCAGCAGCTACGTGGGAGGGACGAACACCGGGGAGCTGTTTTTT.

This clonotype was seen repeatedly, ten times or more. The rearrangement links TRBV29-1 to TRBJ2-5; unclear D gene. Germline V gives CDR1 SQVTM, CDR2 ANQGSEA. The V and J ends lost 6 bases and 5 bases respectively, with 13 bases between them. The length of the CDR3 is 12 residues. CDR3 nucleotide sequence: TGCAGCGTAGCAACCGATGCCGAGACCCAGTACTTC. Protein product: CSVATDAETQYF.

This clonotype was counted ten times or more. The V call is TRBV5-1, the J call TRBJ2-5; possibly TRBD1 for D (6 bases). V dropped 6 bases and J dropped 3 bases, with 18 bases sitting between them. CDR1 SGHRS and CDR2 YFSETQ come from the germline V gene. The CDR3 length is 15 residues. This chain's CDR3 is CASKYHRADKETQYF. The CDR3 coding sequence is TGCGCCAGCAAGTATCACAGGGCCGATAAAGAGACCCAGTACTTC.

At least ten counts were recorded for this clonotype. The gene calls are TRBV20-1 and TRBJ1-1; TRBD1 matches 9 bases. The germline V gene encodes CDR1 DFQATT and CDR2 SNEGSKA (reference sequence). The trim removed 3 bases at V and 4 bases at J, leaving 9 bases unmatched. The CDR3 covers 15 residues. Here the CDR3 reads CSARTQGARVTEAFF. For the CDR3, the DNA is TGCAGTGCTAGGACACAGGGGGCGCGGGTCACTGAAGCTTTCTTT.

This clonotype was counted ten times or more. The chain carries TRBV5-1 and TRBJ2-7, with 7 bases lining up with TRBD2. The CDR3 length is 12 residues. The V gene's germline CDR1 is SGHRS and CDR2 YFSETQ. Trimming removed 4 bases from V and 2 bases from J; junction bases left unmatched: 0. The chain's CDR3 is CASSRGAYEQYF. The DNA of the CDR3 is TGCGCCAGCAGCCGGGGGGCCTACGAGCAGTACTTC. Looking up the rest from reference TRBV5-1 and TRBJ2-7 gives the full variable domain: KAGVTQTPRYLIKTRGQQVTLSCSPISGHRSVSWYQQTPGQGLQFLFEYFSETQRNKGNFPGRFSGRQFSNSRSEMNVSTLELGDSALYLCASSRGAYEQYFGPGTRLTVT.

This clonotype was detected many times. The CDR3 spells CASSTSGTGTDTQYF. CDR3 coding DNA: TGCGCCAGCAGCACATCCGGGACAGGGACAGATACGCAGTATTTT. The rearrangement links TRBV5-1 to TRBJ2-3; 9 bases map to TRBD1. V trimming: 4 bases; J trimming: 3 bases; junction bases outside the gene matches: 6. The germline gives CDR1 SGHRS, CDR2 YFSETQ. The CDR3 runs to 15 residues.

In its sample, this clonotype was seen many times. The V call is TRBV20-1, the J call TRBJ2-1; TRBD1 is a possible D gene (5 bases). The length of the CDR3 is 13 residues. Looked up from germline, CDR1 is DFQATT and CDR2 is SNEGSKA (reference sequence). The ends were cut back, 0 bases at V and 4 bases at J, with 7 bases in the middle. The CDR3, as DNA: TGCAGTGCTAGAGAGCAGGGATACAATGAGCAGTTCTTC. It is translated as CSAREQGYNEQFF.

The chain joins TRBV12-3 or TRBV12-4 to TRBJ2-3; no reliable D call. Deletions cut 3 bases from V and 0 bases from J, with 7 bases between. The CDR3 is made up of 14 amino acids. The CDR3 reads CASSLAASTDTQYF. The CDR3 DNA reads as TGTGCCAGCAGTTTGGCGGCTAGCACAGATACGCAGTATTTT.

This clonotype was seen ten or more times. CDR3 DNA: TGCAGTGCGACGGGACACCCCTACGAGCAGTACTTC. This encodes CSATGHPYEQYF. This chain connects TRBV20-1 to TRBJ2-7; weak D call: TRBD1 (6 bases). Germline loops: CDR1 DFQATT, CDR2 SNEGSKA (reference sequence). Trimming removed 6 bases at V and 2 bases at J, with 11 bases between. The CDR3 covers 12 residues.

This clonotype was counted ten times or more. The chain combines TRBV20-1 with TRBJ1-1, with 7 bases aligning to TRBD1. CDR3 length equals 14 residues. Germline trimming cut 4 bases from V and 7 bases from J; bases unmatched to any gene: 12. Germline V gives CDR1 DFQATT, CDR2 SNEGSKA (reference sequence). The CDR3 nucleotides read TGCAGTGCTACAGATTCCGGGACAGCTATTGAAGCTTTCTTT. This codes for CSATDSGTAIEAFF.

This clonotype was observed at least ten times. The V gene is TRBV6-5, the J gene TRBJ1-2; no definite D call. The CDR3 extends over 13 amino acids. Germline values: CDR1 MNHEY, CDR2 SVGAGI. V gave up 6 bases and J gave up 2 bases, with 10 bases separating them. This CDR3 reads CASRGGGNYGYTF. In DNA form, the CDR3 reads TGTGCCAGCAGGGGAGGAGGGAACTATGGCTACACCTTC.

A few counts support this clonotype. The chain has TRBV20-1 and TRBJ1-2, with no clear D. The CDR3 totals 11 residues. The germline V gene encodes CDR1 DFQATT and CDR2 SNEGSKA (reference sequence). With 5 bases removed from V and 4 bases from J, the gap between germline ends came to 8 bases. The CDR3 region is CSALVLYGYTF. The CDR3 DNA sequence: TGCAGTGCTCTAGTTCTCTATGGCTACACCTTC.

This clonotype was seen a handful of times. V gene TRBV27 combines with J gene TRBJ2-4; 7 nucleotides match TRBD1. Germline CDR1 reads MNHEY; CDR2 reads SMNVEV (reference sequence). Trimming at V came to 2 bases and at J to 8 bases, leaving 3 bases not matched to a gene. The CDR3 contains 13 residues. CDR3 sequence: CASSLSQGDIQYF. The CDR3 bases are TGTGCCAGCAGTTTAAGTCAGGGGGACATTCAGTACTTC.

This clonotype was found many times. The rearrangement uses TRBV27 and TRBJ2-2; D not certain. CDR3 length equals 12 residues. Germline CDR1 and CDR2: MNHEY and SMNVEV (reference sequence). The ends were cut back, 5 bases at V and 7 bases at J, with 8 bases in the middle. The CDR3 bases are TGTGCCAGCAGTAGCCGGTTCGGGGAGCTGTTTTTT. This codes for CASSSRFGELFF.

This clonotype was seen repeatedly, ten times or more. The chain combines TRBV5-1 with TRBJ2-7; no clear D. CDR1 and CDR2 from the germline V gene are SGHRS and YFSETQ. The V end lost 4 bases, the J end lost 6 bases, and 14 bases lay between the germline ends. The CDR3 spans 13 residues. In DNA form, the CDR3 reads TGCGCCAGCAGCACCCAAAGTAGTGGCGAGCAGTACTTC. As protein: CASSTQSSGEQYF. The whole variable domain, filled in from reference TRBV5-1 and TRBJ2-7, reads KAGVTQTPRYLIKTRGQQVTLSCSPISGHRSVSWYQQTPGQGLQFLFEYFSETQRNKGNFPGRFSGRQFSNSRSEMNVSTLELGDSALYLCASSTQSSGEQYFGPGTRLTVT.

This clonotype was detected ten times or more. At one boundary the junction diverges from the germline segment, which might be a read error. The V and J genes are TRBV27 and TRBJ1-5; unclear D gene. Germline V CDR1 and CDR2: MNHEY, SMNVEV (reference sequence). There are 13 residues in the CDR3. The CDR3 loop is CASSFIGNQPQNF. In nucleotides, the CDR3 is TGTGCCAGCAGCTTTATAGGAAATCAGCCCCAGAATTTT.

This clonotype was counted at least ten times. The chain carries TRBV5-1 and TRBJ2-5; 9 bases are a match to TRBD1. Germline assignment: CDR1 SGHRS and CDR2 YFSETQ. Germline trimming cut 5 bases from V and 3 bases from J; bases unmatched to any gene: 5. CDR3 length equals 14 residues. CDR3 sequence (DNA): TGCGCCAGCAGTAGGGGACAGGGCGAAGAGACCCAGTACTTC. Translation gives CASSRGQGEETQYF.

The sample holds many counts of this clonotype. The V call is TRBV20-1, the J call TRBJ1-2; D is possibly TRBD1 (5 bases). The length of the CDR3 is 15 residues. Trimming took off 1 base at V and 7 bases at J, with 19 bases between the two ends. Germline values: CDR1 DFQATT, CDR2 SNEGSKA (reference sequence). CDR3: CSARVGVRGVVGYTF. DNA of the CDR3: TGCAGTGCTAGAGTGGGGGTGCGGGGGGTAGTTGGCTACACCTTC.

In this sample, this clonotype turned up many times. DNA of the CDR3: TGTGCCAGCAGCTCGTTCTCATACGAGCAGTACTTC. It yields the protein CASSSFSYEQYF. The J gene is TRBJ2-7, the V gene TRBV7-9; D is uncertain. The germline V gene has CDR1 SEHNR and CDR2 FQNEAQ (reference sequence). Trimming stripped 4 bases from V and 4 bases from J, with 8 bases between. This CDR3 is 12 amino acids long.

The sample holds many counts of this clonotype. A single base separates this from a much larger clone, so it may be a read error. The V gene is TRBV5-1, the J gene TRBJ2-1, with D hard to call. This CDR3 is 15 amino acids long. The V gene lost 1 base and the J gene lost 1 base, with 9 bases spanning the gap. Per germline, CDR1 SGHRS and CDR2 YFSETQ. CDR3 residues: CASSLTGRSYNEQFF. The CDR3, as DNA: TGCGCCAGCAGCTTGACGGGTAGATCCTACAATGAGCAGTTCTTC.

This clonotype was observed many times. The chain has TRBV5-1 and TRBJ1-2, with 7 bases identical to TRBD1. Germline loops: CDR1 SGHRS, CDR2 YFSETQ. The CDR3 extends over 13 amino acids. V shed 1 base, J shed 7 bases, and the junction held 4 bases outside the gene matches. CDR3 loop: CASSLKGAGGYTF. The CDR3 DNA reads as TGCGCCAGCAGCTTGAAGGGGGCTGGTGGCTACACCTTC.

This clonotype has at least ten counts. The V and J genes are TRBV12-3 or TRBV12-4 and TRBJ2-5, with D unclear. CDR3 size: 12 residues. V lost 5 bases to trimming and J lost 4 bases, with 8 bases between them. The CDR3 nucleotides read TGTGCCAGCAGTATTTCCAGAGAGACCCAGTACTTC. Translation gives CASSISRETQYF.

This clonotype was seen ten or more times. V gene TRBV20-1 combines with J gene TRBJ1-2; no clear D. CDR1 is DFQATT, CDR2 SNEGSKA, per germline (reference sequence). The CDR3 spans 10 residues. Trimming removed 3 bases at V and 6 bases at J, with 5 bases between. For the CDR3, the DNA is TGCAGTGCTAGTAGGGATGGCTACACCTTC. This encodes CSASRDGYTF.

This clonotype was detected many times. The chain has TRBV5-1 and TRBJ2-3; the D gene is possibly TRBD2 (5 bases). V was pared by 0 bases and J by 5 bases, with 16 bases between. The CDR3 runs to 16 residues. Germline CDR1 SGHRS, CDR2 YFSETQ. CDR3 loop: CASSLGTSLEGDTQYF. CDR3 DNA: TGCGCCAGCAGCTTGGGGACGTCTCTAGAGGGAGATACGCAGTATTTT.